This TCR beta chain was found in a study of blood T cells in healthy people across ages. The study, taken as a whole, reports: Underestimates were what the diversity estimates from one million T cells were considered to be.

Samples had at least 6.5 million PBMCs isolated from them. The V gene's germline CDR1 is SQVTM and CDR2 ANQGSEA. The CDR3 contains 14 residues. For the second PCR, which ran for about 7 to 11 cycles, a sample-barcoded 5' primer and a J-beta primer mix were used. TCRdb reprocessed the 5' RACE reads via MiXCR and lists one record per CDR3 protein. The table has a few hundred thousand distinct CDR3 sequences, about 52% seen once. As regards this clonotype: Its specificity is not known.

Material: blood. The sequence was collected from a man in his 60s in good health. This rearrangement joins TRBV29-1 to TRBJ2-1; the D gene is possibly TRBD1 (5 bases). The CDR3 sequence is CTAWGPSSYNEQFF. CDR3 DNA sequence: TGCACCGCGTGGGGCCCAAGCTCCTACAATGAGCAGTTCTTC.